The 23 T cell receptor beta chains presented below share a single source sample, sequenced in a study of control samples from healthy donors and cancer patients. Assay used: immunoSEQ multiplex PCR; TCRdb lists only in-frame clones, some missing. This table has tens of thousands of clones, 85% to 90% appearing once. Sample: PBMCs. These receptors all come from an older woman with head and neck cancer.

The V call is TRBV9, the J call TRBJ2-1, with 7 bases identical to TRBD2. The CDR3 has 14 amino acids. The ends lost 5 bases at V and 9 bases at J; junction bases unmatched: 11. The germline gives CDR1 SGDLS, CDR2 YYNGEE. CDR3 DNA: TGTGCCAGCAGAGCTAGCGGCAATTTCGGTGAGCAGTTCTTC. This encodes CASRASGNFGEQFF. The variable domain in full, completed from reference TRBV9 and TRBJ2-1, reads DSGVTQTPKHLITATGQRVTLRCSPRSGDLSVYWYQQSLDQGLQFLIQYYNGEERAKGNILERFSAQQFPDLHSELNLSSLELGDSALYFCASRASGNFGEQFFGPGTRLTVL.

The V and J genes are TRBV5-1 and TRBJ1-1; D not resolved. The CDR3 is 15 residues long. V lost 0 bases, J lost 3 bases, and 12 bases lay in between. CDR1 is SGHRS, CDR2 YFSETQ, per germline. The CDR3 sequence: CASSLDSGWDTEAFF. CDR3 in DNA: TGCGCCAGCAGCTTGGATTCGGGTTGGGACACTGAAGCTTTCTTT.

The rearrangement uses TRBV6-5 and TRBJ2-7; perhaps TRBD1 as D (5 bases). Germline-derived CDR1 and CDR2 are MNHEY and SVGAGI. There are 14 residues in the CDR3. Trimming cost V 4 bases and J 3 bases, with 13 bases left between them. CDR3 amino acids: CASSWQDQGYEQYF. CDR3 nucleotide sequence: TGTGCCAGCAGTTGGCAGGATCAGGGCTACGAGCAGTACTTC.

The genes are TRBV5-1 and TRBJ1-2, with D tentatively TRBD1 (6 bases). Looked up from germline, CDR1 is SGHRS and CDR2 is YFSETQ. The V end was cut by 2 bases, the J end by 8 bases, with 13 bases between. The CDR3 extends over 13 amino acids. The CDR3 spells CASSLETGNGYTF. DNA of the CDR3: TGCGCCAGCAGCTTAGAGACAGGTAACGGCTACACCTTC.

CDR3 coding DNA: TGTGCCAGCAGCTCTCCGAACGAGCAGTTCTTC. Translation gives CASSSPNEQFF. The V call is TRBV11-2, the J call TRBJ2-1; D gene unclear. The V gene lost 4 bases and the J gene lost 10 bases, with 8 bases spanning the gap. Per germline, CDR1 SGHAT and CDR2 FQNNGV. This CDR3 is built from 11 residues.

The chain links TRBV3-1 (or the pseudogene TRBV3-2) to TRBJ2-1; TRBD2 agrees at 14 bases. CDR3 length: 16 amino acids. V shed 4 bases and J 8 bases; nucleotides not matched to a gene: 7. Germline CDR1 is LGHDT and CDR2 is YNNKEL (reference sequence). CDR3 sequence (DNA): TGTGCCAGCAGCCGAAGACTAGCGGGAGGGGTGGATGAGCAGTTCTTC. It specifies CASSRRLAGGVDEQFF.

The rearrangement uses TRBV2 and TRBJ1-6; 8 positions agree with TRBD1. The CDR3 spans 12 residues. The germline gives CDR1 SNHLY, CDR2 FYNNEI. J gave up 10 bases and V 5 bases, and 1 base lay outside the gene matches. As DNA, the CDR3 is TGTGCCAGCAGTACAGGGGGATCACCCCTCCACTTT. This translates into CASSTGGSPLHF.

The chain uses TRBV6-2 or TRBV6-3 and TRBJ2-2; 7 bases map to TRBD1. V gave up 0 bases and J gave up 5 bases; unmatched junction bases: 6. The germline V gene encodes CDR1 MNHEY and CDR2 SVGEGT. The CDR3 covers 16 residues. The chain's CDR3 is CASSYSTGPVTGELFF. The CDR3 DNA is TGTGCCAGCAGTTACTCGACAGGGCCGGTTACCGGGGAGCTGTTTTTT.

The chain joins TRBV27 to TRBJ2-5, with 8 bases aligning to TRBD1. CDR3 size: 14 residues. J lost 5 bases, V lost 4 bases, and 6 bases had no gene match. CDR1 and CDR2 from the germline V gene are MNHEY and SMNVEV (reference sequence). The CDR3 DNA reads as TGTGCCAGCAGTTGGCAGGGGGCGATGGAGACCCAGTACTTC. This gives the protein CASSWQGAMETQYF.

The chain links TRBV7-9 to TRBJ2-1; 12 nucleotides match TRBD2. The junction had 12 bases not matched to a gene; V was cut back by 4 bases and J by 5 bases. The CDR3 consists of 18 residues. Germline V CDR1 and CDR2: SEHNR, FQNEAQ (reference sequence). CDR3 protein: CASSSKGSGLAGHNEQFF. The CDR3 DNA follows: TGTGCCAGCAGCTCAAAGGGGAGTGGACTAGCGGGACACAATGAGCAGTTCTTC. The whole variable domain, remainder taken from reference TRBV7-9 and TRBJ2-1, is DTGVSQNPRHKITKRGQNVTFRCDPISEHNRLYWYRQTLGQGPEFLTYFQNEAQLEKSRLLSDRFSAERPKGSFSTLEIQRTEQGDSAMYLCASSSKGSGLAGHNEQFFGPGTRLTVL.

The chain joins TRBV6-1 to TRBJ2-2; 7 bases align to TRBD2. The trim removed 2 bases at V and 4 bases at J, leaving 10 bases unmatched. The germline CDR1 and CDR2 sequences are MNHNS and SASEGT. The CDR3 spans 17 residues. The CDR3 sequence is CASSEIRGGSRTGELFF. In nucleotides, the CDR3 is TGTGCCAGCAGTGAAATAAGGGGCGGGAGTCGCACCGGGGAGCTGTTTTTT.

V and J are TRBV7-2 and TRBJ2-6; a possible D gene is TRBD1 (7 bases). Trimming left V 1 base short and J 5 bases short, with 12 bases between. CDR1 is SGHTA, CDR2 FQGNSA, per germline. The CDR3 has 16 amino acids. CDR3 amino acids: CASSLGQGGRANVLTF. The CDR3 coding sequence is TGTGCCAGCAGCTTAGGACAGGGAGGTAGGGCCAACGTCCTGACTTTC.

The V call is TRBV14, the J call TRBJ2-1; the match to TRBD2 covers 7 bases. This CDR3 region has 16 residues. The germline V gene has CDR1 SGHDN and CDR2 FVKESK. The V and J ends lost 1 base and 7 bases, in that order; junction bases with no gene match: 10. The CDR3: CASSQVFRGVLNEQFF. DNA of the CDR3: TGTGCCAGCAGCCAAGTGTTCCGGGGGGTCTTAAATGAGCAGTTCTTC.

This chain connects TRBV6-5 to TRBJ2-7; D gene unclear. From germline, CDR1 is MNHEY and CDR2 SVGAGI. The CDR3 spans 14 residues. Trimming left V 6 bases short and J 4 bases short, with 16 bases between. CDR3 coding DNA: TGTGCCAGCAGATCGTATACTGGTCCTTACGAGCAGTACTTC. The encoded protein is CASRSYTGPYEQYF.

This sequence joins TRBV7-9 and TRBJ2-1; D uncertain. Trimming cost V 1 base and J 5 bases, with 9 bases left between them. CDR1 is SEHNR, CDR2 FQNEAQ, per germline (reference sequence). CDR3 length equals 14 residues. The CDR3 nucleotides are TGTGCCAGCAGCTTAGATCTCGTAAACAATGAGCAGTTCTTC. Protein product: CASSLDLVNNEQFF.

Comment on this clone: One end of the junction does not line up with germline, which may come from a read error. This chain links TRBV18 with TRBJ2-3; no reliable D call. This CDR3 spans 14 amino acids. The germline V gene has CDR1 KGHSH and CDR2 LQKENI. CDR3 protein: CASSPLFPTDTQYF. CDR3 bases: TGTGCCAGCTCCCCACTGTTCCCCACAGATACGCAGTATTTT.

This clone was picked up a small number of times. The J gene is TRBJ1-1, the V gene TRBV6-5; D perhaps matches TRBD1 (5 bases). The CDR3 runs 14 residues. Germline loops: CDR1 MNHEY, CDR2 SVGAGI. With 4 bases removed from V and 2 bases from J, the gap between germline ends came to 11 bases. CDR3 coding DNA: TGTGCCAGCAGTTCAGCAGGGCTTAACACTGAAGCTTTCTTT. Amino acid sequence: CASSSAGLNTEAFF.

This chain uses TRBV3-1 (or the pseudogene TRBV3-2) with TRBJ1-2; 10 bases line up with TRBD1. Per germline, CDR1 LGHDT and CDR2 YNNKEL (reference sequence). Trimming took 3 bases from V and 6 from J; bases not matched to a gene: 4. The CDR3 runs 14 residues. The CDR3 DNA is TGTGCCAGCAGCCAGTACGGGACAGGGGATGGCTACACCTTC. The encoded protein is CASSQYGTGDGYTF.

As regards this clone: Other DNA sequences of this sample code for an identical CDR3. The rearrangement links TRBV10-3 to TRBJ2-5; D possibly corresponds to TRBD1 (7 bases). The V gene's germline CDR1 is ENHRY and CDR2 SYGVKD. This CDR3 is 16 amino acids long. Trimming removed 4 bases from V and 5 bases from J, with 20 bases in between. The CDR3 DNA is TGTGCCATCAGTGTTAATTCGGGGGCAGGGGGGGAGACCCAGTACTTC. Protein: CAISVNSGAGGETQYF.

The chain recombines TRBV11-3 with TRBJ2-5; tentatively, D is TRBD1 (5 bases). The length of the CDR3 is 14 residues. Germline loops: CDR1 SGHNT, CDR2 YENEEA. Trimming pared 5 bases from V and 4 bases from J, leaving 14 bases between. The CDR3 protein is CASSGQGSVETQYF. The CDR3 bases are TGTGCCAGCAGCGGGCAGGGAAGTGTAGAGACCCAGTACTTC.

The V call is TRBV30, the J call TRBJ2-5; either TRBD1 or TRBD2 may supply D (5 bases each). The ends were cut back, 0 bases at V and 6 bases at J, with 17 bases in the middle. Germline V gene sequence: CDR1 GTSNPN, CDR2 SVGIG (reference sequence). This CDR3 has 15 residues. The DNA of the CDR3 is TGTGCCTGGAGTGTAGGGCAGGGAGCCCTGCAGACCCAGTACTTC. Translating gives CAWSVGQGALQTQYF. Full variable domain (missing parts from reference TRBV30 and TRBJ2-5): SQTIHQWPATLVQPVGSPLSLECTVEGTSNPNLYWYRQAAGRGLQLLFYSVGIGQISSEVPQNLSASRPQDRQFILSSKKLLLSDSGFYLCAWSVGQGALQTQYFGPGTRLLVL.

This rearrangement joins TRBV1 to TRBJ2-7; the table's D call of TRBD2 was not tested on the DNA. TRBV1 is a recognized pseudogene. This CDR3 contains 13 residues. The CDR3 sequence is CTRSMYGSYEQYF. In DNA form, the CDR3 reads TGCACCCGGAGTATGTACGGGAGCTACGAGCAGTACTTC.

The chain employs TRBV30 and TRBJ1-2, with D perhaps TRBD1 (5 bases). V was trimmed by 0 bases and J by 4 bases, leaving 12 bases between them. Germline values: CDR1 GTSNPN, CDR2 SVGIG (reference sequence). The CDR3 is 14 residues long. The chain's CDR3 is CAWSVGLEGYGYTF. CDR3 bases: TGTGCCTGGAGTGTGGGGCTCGAGGGCTATGGCTACACCTTC.